This T cell receptor beta chain came from a study of T cell responses to AZD1222 COVID-19 vaccine. Assay: immunoSEQ multiplex PCR; the TCRdb copy retains only in-frame clones and omits some. The sample has around 140,000 clones; 65% to 90% are singletons. Concerning this clone itself: Germline is not matched at one junction end, which may reflect a read error.

The sample in question was peripheral blood, obtained 28 days after the second dose of the MenACWY control vaccine. The TCR sequence derives from an adult who received the MenACWY meningococcal vaccine as a control.

CDR3 region: CASSYLGPDQPQHF. In nucleotides, the CDR3 is TGTGCCAGCAGCTACTTGGGGCCTGATCAGCCCCAGCATTTT. J is TRBJ1-5 and V is TRBV6-5; tentative D call: TRBD1 (5 bases). The CDR3 loop spans 14 amino acids. Germline V gene sequence: CDR1 MNHEY, CDR2 SVGAGI.